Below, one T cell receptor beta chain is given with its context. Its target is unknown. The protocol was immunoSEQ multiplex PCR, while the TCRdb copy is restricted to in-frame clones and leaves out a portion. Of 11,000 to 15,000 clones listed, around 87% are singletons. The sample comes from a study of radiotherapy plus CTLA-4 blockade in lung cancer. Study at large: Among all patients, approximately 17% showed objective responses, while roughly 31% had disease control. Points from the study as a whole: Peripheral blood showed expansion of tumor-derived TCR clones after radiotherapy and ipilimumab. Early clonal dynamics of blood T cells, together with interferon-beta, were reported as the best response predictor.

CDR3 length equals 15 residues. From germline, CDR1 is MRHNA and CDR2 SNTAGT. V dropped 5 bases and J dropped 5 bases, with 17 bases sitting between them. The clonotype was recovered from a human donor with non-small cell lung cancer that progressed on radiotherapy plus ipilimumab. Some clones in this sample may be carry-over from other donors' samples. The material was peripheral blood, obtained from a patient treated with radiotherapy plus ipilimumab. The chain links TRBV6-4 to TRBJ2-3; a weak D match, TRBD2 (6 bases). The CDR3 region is CASSQGGVGGDTQYF. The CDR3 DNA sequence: TGTGCCAGCAGTCAAGGCGGGGTCGGAGGAGATACGCAGTATTTT.